Each of the 16 T cell receptor beta chains below was sequenced from the same sample in a study of blood T cell repertoires in COVID-19. Some clones are missing from TCRdb's copy, which holds only in-frame ones; the method was immunoSEQ multiplex PCR. The top ten clones hold 30% to 35% of a sample with about 45,000 clones, under 85% of them seen once. The sample taken for sequencing was peripheral blood. These receptors all stem from a woman older than 75 with acute or convalescent COVID-19.

This clone was counted once. The chain carries TRBV5-1 and TRBJ2-7; TRBD2 matches at 12 bases. There are 15 residues in the CDR3. The germline V gene has CDR1 SGHRS and CDR2 YFSETQ. V dropped 4 bases and J dropped 3; count of bases not matched to a gene: 5. The CDR3 spells CASSTTSGSLYEQYF. The DNA of the CDR3 is TGCGCCAGCAGCACGACTAGCGGGAGCCTCTACGAGCAGTACTTC.

This chain uses TRBV5-4 with TRBJ1-1; D is possibly TRBD1 (6 bases). CDR1 and CDR2 from the germline V gene are SGHNT and YYREEE (reference sequence). This CDR3 region has 16 residues. The V and J ends lost 4 bases and 11 bases respectively, with 27 bases between them. The CDR3 protein is CASSDRNIVGTPGAFF. The CDR3 region has the DNA TGTGCCAGCAGCGATCGTAACATTGTGGGGACACCGGGGGCTTTCTTT.

The chain employs TRBV15 and TRBJ1-1; D not resolved. The germline gives CDR1 LNHNV, CDR2 YYDKDF (reference sequence). Trimming removed 0 bases at V and 0 bases at J, with 11 bases between. The length of the CDR3 is 16 residues. The CDR3 DNA follows: TGTGCCACCAGCAGAGATGGTACCTCGGTGAACACTGAAGCTTTCTTT. Its translation: CATSRDGTSVNTEAFF.

The chain is built from TRBV19 and TRBJ2-1; 12 bases are a match to TRBD2. V lost 1 base, J lost 9 bases, and 4 bases stayed unmatched. CDR3 length equals 15 residues. Germline-derived CDR1 and CDR2 are LNHDA and SQIVND (reference sequence). CDR3 bases: TGTGCCAGTAGTATAGGGACTAGCGGGATGGGTGAGCAGTTCTTC. Translated: CASSIGTSGMGEQFF.

The V and J genes are TRBV9 and TRBJ1-1; the match to TRBD1 covers 8 bases. CDR1 SGDLS and CDR2 YYNGEE come from the germline V gene. This CDR3 has 15 residues. Trimming took 2 bases from V and 0 from J; bases not matched to a gene: 3. CDR3 bases: TGTGCCAGCAGCGTGACAGGGGCAATGAACACTGAAGCTTTCTTT. It translates to CASSVTGAMNTEAFF. The whole variable domain, remainder taken from reference TRBV9 and TRBJ1-1, is DSGVTQTPKHLITATGQRVTLRCSPRSGDLSVYWYQQSLDQGLQFLIQYYNGEERAKGNILERFSAQQFPDLHSELNLSSLELGDSALYFCASSVTGAMNTEAFFGQGTRLTVV.

The chain recombines TRBV10-1 with TRBJ1-2, with 7 bases identical to TRBD1. V was clipped by 6 bases and J by 2 bases; unmatched bases: 9. CDR3 length: 15 residues. In germline, CDR1 is WNHNN, CDR2 SYGVQD (reference sequence). Written as DNA, the CDR3 is TGCGCCAGCAGCTCCCCGGACAGGCTCAACTATGGCTACACCTTC. Translation: CASSSPDRLNYGYTF.

The chain has TRBV6-2 or TRBV6-3 and TRBJ2-4, with 10 bases lining up with TRBD2. The germline V gene encodes CDR1 MNHEY and CDR2 SVGEGT. CDR3 length equals 15 residues. Unmatched junction bases numbered 7, after V lost 5 bases and J lost 6 bases. CDR3 in DNA: TGTGCCAGCAGTCTCACTAGCGGGACTCTAAACATTCAGTACTTC. Translation gives CASSLTSGTLNIQYF.

The chain links TRBV3-1 (or the pseudogene TRBV3-2) to TRBJ2-3, with TRBD2 identical over 16 bases. CDR3 length: 18 amino acids. Germline V gene sequence: CDR1 LGHDT, CDR2 YNNKEL (reference sequence). Trimming at V came to 4 bases and at J to 1 base, leaving 5 bases not matched to a gene. CDR3 DNA sequence: TGTGCCAGCAGCCCCGGGACTAGCGGGAGGGTGCGCACAGATACGCAGTATTTT. Residues: CASSPGTSGRVRTDTQYF.

V gene TRBV6-5 combines with J gene TRBJ2-3, with D perhaps TRBD2 (6 bases). The CDR3 runs 14 residues. Germline CDR1 is MNHEY and CDR2 is SVGAGI. With 10 bases removed from V and 4 bases from J, the gap between germline ends came to 18 bases. The DNA for the CDR3 is TGTGCCATCCTCATTTTGACTAGTGCAGATACGCAGTATTTT. Translated, it gives CAILILTSADTQYF.

This clone has a single count. CDR3 DNA sequence: TGTGCCAGCAGCCCATCGGGGGATACGCAGTATTTT. Translated: CASSPSGDTQYF. This chain links TRBV3-1 (or the pseudogene TRBV3-2) with TRBJ2-3; D perhaps matches TRBD2 (5 bases). Germline assignment: CDR1 LGHDT and CDR2 YNNKEL (reference sequence). V was clipped by 4 bases and J by 6 bases, with 8 bases between them. The length of the CDR3 is 12 residues.

The rearrangement uses TRBV3-1 (or the pseudogene TRBV3-2) and TRBJ1-2; D is uncertain. The V end was cut by 1 base, the J end by 2 bases, with 11 bases between. CDR1 and CDR2 from the germline V gene are LGHDT and YNNKEL (reference sequence). There are 15 residues in the CDR3. CDR3 in amino acids: CASSQGGGNNYGYTF. The DNA of the CDR3 is TGTGCCAGCAGCCAAGGAGGAGGAAACAACTATGGCTACACCTTC.

The CDR3 bases are TGTGCCAGCAGTTATCAGGTTAACACTGAAGCTTTCTTT. Amino acids: CASSYQVNTEAFF. V usage is TRBV12-3 or TRBV12-4 and J usage is TRBJ1-1; unclear D gene. With 4 bases removed from V and 2 bases from J, the gap between germline ends came to 8 bases. CDR3 length: 13 amino acids.

This rearrangement joins TRBV7-9 to TRBJ2-7; D may be TRBD2 (5 bases). The CDR3 is made up of 12 amino acids. Germline V gene lookup returns CDR1 SEHNR and CDR2 FQNEAQ (reference sequence). V was pared by 1 base and J by 7 bases, with 8 bases between. The CDR3 sequence is CASSLDSAEQYF. CDR3 nucleotides: TGTGCCAGCAGCTTAGATAGCGCAGAGCAGTACTTC.

The V gene is TRBV9, the J gene TRBJ2-5; possible D gene TRBD2, 5 bases. This CDR3 spans 14 amino acids. Germline CDR1 and CDR2: SGDLS and YYNGEE. Trimming took 0 bases from V and 1 from J, leaving 7 bases between them. The CDR3 region has the DNA TGTGCCAGCAGCGTAGGTGGACTCCAAGAGACCCAGTACTTC. Amino acid sequence: CASSVGGLQETQYF.

The rearrangement links TRBV5-4 to TRBJ2-3; 8 bases fit TRBD1. The CDR3 covers 15 residues. Germline values: CDR1 SGHNT, CDR2 YYREEE (reference sequence). V shed 4 bases and J 3 bases; nucleotides not matched to a gene: 7. The CDR3 region has the DNA TGTGCCAGCAGCCGCCCGACAGGGGAGACAGATACGCAGTATTTT. Residues: CASSRPTGETDTQYF. The whole variable domain, remainder taken from reference TRBV5-4 and TRBJ2-3, is ETGVTQSPTHLIKTRGQQVTLRCSSQSGHNTVSWYQQALGQGPQFIFQYYREEENGRGNFPPRFSGLQFPNYSSELNVNALELDDSALYLCASSRPTGETDTQYFGPGTRLTVL.

This chain connects TRBV7-8 to TRBJ2-2; 8 nucleotides line up with TRBD1. The V gene's germline CDR1 is SGHVS and CDR2 FQNEAQ. V gave up 5 bases and J gave up 3 bases; unmatched junction bases: 5. This CDR3 is built from 15 residues. The DNA of the CDR3 is TGTGCCAGCAGCCCCGGACAGGGTTACACCGGGGAGCTGTTTTTT. Amino acids: CASSPGQGYTGELFF.